The present T cell receptor beta chain was sequenced within a study of metastatic and nonmetastatic thyroid tumors. Until they underwent thyroid surgery, no patient had received any treatment. This clone has just a few counts. TCRdb re-analyzed the PCR reads using MiXCR. The table records over 11,000 clones, roughly 29% of them present only once. V was clipped by 4 bases and J by 7 bases, with 11 bases between them. The CDR3 sequence is 13 residues long. The germline V gene has CDR1 MDHEN and CDR2 SYDVKM. The source of this sequence is a female donor with papillary thyroid cancer or a benign thyroid nodule (not recorded which). Some clones in this sample may be carry-over from other donors' samples. The sequenced sample consisted of tumor tissue. V is TRBV28 and J is TRBJ1-3; TRBD1 is a possible D gene (6 bases). CDR3 protein: CASSSQGWNTIYF. For the CDR3, the DNA is TGTGCCAGCAGTTCACAGGGATGGAACACCATATATTTT.